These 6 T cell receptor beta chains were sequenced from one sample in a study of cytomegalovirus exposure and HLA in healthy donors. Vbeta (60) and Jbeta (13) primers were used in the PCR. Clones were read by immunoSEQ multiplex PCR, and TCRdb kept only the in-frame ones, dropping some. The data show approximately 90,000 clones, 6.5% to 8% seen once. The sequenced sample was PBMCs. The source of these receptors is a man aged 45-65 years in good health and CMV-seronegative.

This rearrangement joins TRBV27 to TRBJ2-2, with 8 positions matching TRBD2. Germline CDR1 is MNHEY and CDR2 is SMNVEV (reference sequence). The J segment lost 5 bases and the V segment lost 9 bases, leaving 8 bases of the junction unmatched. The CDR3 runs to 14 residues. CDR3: CASGRGGATGELFF. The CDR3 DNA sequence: TGTGCCAGTGGCCGGGGGGGGGCAACCGGGGAGCTGTTTTTT.

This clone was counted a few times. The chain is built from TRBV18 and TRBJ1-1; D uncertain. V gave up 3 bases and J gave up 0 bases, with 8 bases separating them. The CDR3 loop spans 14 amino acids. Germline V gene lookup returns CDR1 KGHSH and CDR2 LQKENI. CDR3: CASSPAGMNTEAFF. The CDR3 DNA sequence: TGTGCCAGCTCACCGGCGGGAATGAACACTGAAGCTTTCTTT.

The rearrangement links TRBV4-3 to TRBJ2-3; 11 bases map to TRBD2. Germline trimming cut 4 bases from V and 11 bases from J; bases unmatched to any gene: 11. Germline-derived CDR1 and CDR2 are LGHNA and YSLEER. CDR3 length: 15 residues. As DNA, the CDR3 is TGCGCCAGCAGCCGAACTAGCGGGGGAACCTGGGGGCAGTATTTT. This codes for CASSRTSGGTWGQYF.

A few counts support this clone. The CDR3 nucleotides read TGTGCCAGCAGTCTGGACAGCGCCCGGGCGAGAGGGGCCAACGTCCTGACTTTC. Residues: CASSLDSARARGANVLTF. The chain joins TRBV27 to TRBJ2-6; D is possibly TRBD1 (6 bases). Between the trimmed V and J ends, which lost 5 bases and 4 bases, there was a span of 21 bases. Germline V lookup: CDR1 MNHEY, CDR2 SMNVEV (reference sequence). This CDR3 region has 18 residues.

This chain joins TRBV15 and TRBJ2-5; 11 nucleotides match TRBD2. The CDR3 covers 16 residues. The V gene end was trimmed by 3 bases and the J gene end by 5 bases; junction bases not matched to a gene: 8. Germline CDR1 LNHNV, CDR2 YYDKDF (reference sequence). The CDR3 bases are TGTGCCACCAGCAGGGGACTAGCGGCCTTGGGGGAGACCCAGTACTTC. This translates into CATSRGLAALGETQYF.

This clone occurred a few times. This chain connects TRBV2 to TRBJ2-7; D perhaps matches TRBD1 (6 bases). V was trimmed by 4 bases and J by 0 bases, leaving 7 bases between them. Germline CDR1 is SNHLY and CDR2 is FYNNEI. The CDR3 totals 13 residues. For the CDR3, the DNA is TGTGCCAGCAGTGCAGGGGTCTCCTACGAGCAGTACTTC. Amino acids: CASSAGVSYEQYF. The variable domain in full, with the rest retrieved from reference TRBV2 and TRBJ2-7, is EPEVTQTPSHQVTQMGQEVILRCVPISNHLYFYWYRQILGQKVEFLVSFYNNEISEKSEIFDDQFSVERPDGSNFTLKIRSTKLEDSAMYFCASSAGVSYEQYFGPGTRLTVT.